The 29 T cell receptor beta chains below come from one sample, sequenced in a study of T-cell reconstitution after alpha-beta-depleted transplantation in children. Unique molecular identifiers were incorporated when the TCRbeta library was constructed. Via MiXCR, TCRdb re-called the PCR reads, giving one row per CDR3 protein. Of about 980,000 distinct CDR3 sequences listed, about 29% are singletons. The specimen was PBMCs, mostly from graft donor cells, collected 360 days after TCRalphabeta/CD19-depleted stem cell transplant. These receptors originate from a boy in the first two years of life who had a stem cell transplant for SCID, so the T cells may come from the graft donor.

CDR3 coding DNA: TGTGCCATCAGGGGGGCAGGGGATAGGTCACCCCTCCACTTT. Encoded protein: CAIRGAGDRSPLHF. V and J are TRBV10-3 and TRBJ1-6, with D possibly TRBD1 on 6 matching bases. The CDR3 consists of 14 residues. The germline CDR1 and CDR2 sequences are ENHRY and SYGVKD. V was shortened by 6 bases and J by 10 bases, with 16 bases between the two germline ends.

The rearrangement joins TRBV2 to TRBJ2-1, with 11 bases aligning to TRBD2. The V gene end was trimmed by 8 bases and the J gene end by 12 bases; junction bases not matched to a gene: 9. Germline V gives CDR1 SNHLY, CDR2 FYNNEI. The CDR3 has 13 residues. The CDR3 spells CASRGLAANGQFF. CDR3 bases: TGTGCCAGCCGGGGACTAGCGGCCAACGGGCAGTTCTTC. Full variable domain (rest looked up from reference TRBV2 and TRBJ2-1): EPEVTQTPSHQVTQMGQEVILRCVPISNHLYFYWYRQILGQKVEFLVSFYNNEISEKSEIFDDQFSVERPDGSNFTLKIRSTKLEDSAMYFCASRGLAANGQFFGPGTRLTVL.

As concerns this clonotype: In this CDR3 the conserved last residue, phenylalanine or tryptophan, is missing, so a read error is likely. The chain is built from TRBV5-1 and TRBJ1-1; no firm D call. The CDR3 consists of 14 residues. V was cut by 2 bases and J by 1 base, with 9 bases left in between. Germline loops: CDR1 SGHRS, CDR2 YFSETQ. The CDR3 loop is CASSFGSENTEAFS. The CDR3 DNA is TGCGCCAGCAGCTTTGGATCCGAGAACACTGAAGCTTTCTCT.

This clonotype came up a few times. V gene TRBV12-3 or TRBV12-4 combines with J gene TRBJ2-5; tentatively, D is TRBD1 (6 bases). V shed 6 bases and J shed 1 base, with 15 bases lying between them. The CDR3 is 15 residues long. Written as DNA, the CDR3 is TGTGCCAGCAGCCCCAACAGGGTAACCCAAGAGACCCAGTACTTC. Translation: CASSPNRVTQETQYF.

CDR3 loop: CASSPRGYTQYF. Here the CDR3 DNA reads TGTGCCAGCAGCCCGCGGGGGTATACGCAGTATTTT. The V gene is TRBV7-6, the J gene TRBJ2-3; 7 bases agree with TRBD2. J lost 7 bases, V lost 5 bases, and 3 bases had no gene match. The CDR3 spans 12 residues. Germline lookup yields CDR1 SGHVS and CDR2 FNYEAQ.

The rearrangement uses TRBV11-1 and TRBJ2-1; 10 bases align to TRBD1. CDR1 is SGHAT and CDR2 is FQDESV in the germline V gene (reference sequence). CDR3 length: 18 residues. J was trimmed by 5 bases and V by 1 base; bases with no gene match: 11. Here the CDR3 reads CASSLVFSRDRGHNEQFF. The CDR3 bases are TGTGCCAGCAGCTTAGTCTTCTCCAGGGACAGGGGACACAATGAGCAGTTCTTC.

The chain uses TRBV12-3 or TRBV12-4 and TRBJ2-2; no reliable D call. This CDR3 is 15 amino acids long. With 3 bases removed from V and 1 base from J, the gap between germline ends came to 9 bases. The CDR3 DNA reads as TGTGCCAGCAGTTTTTTGAAGCAGAACACCGGGGAGCTGTTTTTT. Its translation: CASSFLKQNTGELFF.

This clonotype has ten or more counts. The V call is TRBV20-1, the J call TRBJ2-7, with D uncertain. The CDR3 runs to 11 residues. Trimming shortened V by 3 bases and J by 0 bases, and 3 bases separated the two germline ends. Germline CDR1 is DFQATT and CDR2 is SNEGSKA (reference sequence). The CDR3: CSASDSYEQYF. CDR3 DNA: TGCAGTGCTAGCGACTCCTACGAGCAGTACTTC.

The J gene is TRBJ2-2, the V gene TRBV7-9, with D possibly being TRBD1 (6 bases). The CDR3 consists of 16 residues. The germline CDR1 and CDR2 sequences are SEHNR and FQNEAQ (reference sequence). V lost 5 bases, J lost 5 bases, and 18 bases lay in between. The CDR3 nucleotides are TGTGCCAGCAGCCCCATCGACAGGAGGTCAACCGGGGAGCTGTTTTTT. Its protein is CASSPIDRRSTGELFF.

Only a few counts were recorded for this clonotype. V usage is TRBV11-3 and J usage is TRBJ2-3; D perhaps matches TRBD2 (6 bases). This CDR3 is 14 amino acids long. The germline V and J ends were trimmed by 4 bases and 1 base, with 9 bases remaining between them. Germline assignment: CDR1 SGHNT and CDR2 YENEEA. For the CDR3, the DNA is TGTGCCAGCAGCTGGGGCGGGGGCACAGATACGCAGTATTTT. It codes for CASSWGGGTDTQYF.

The sample holds a few counts of this clonotype. The V gene is TRBV29-1, the J gene TRBJ2-3, with D unresolved. Germline V gene sequence: CDR1 SQVTM, CDR2 ANQGSEA. The CDR3 spans 14 residues. Between the trimmed V and J ends, which lost 3 bases and 2 bases, there was a span of 12 bases. This chain's CDR3 is CSVDLEMATDTQYF. Written as DNA, the CDR3 is TGCAGCGTTGATTTGGAGATGGCCACAGATACGCAGTATTTT.

The chain joins TRBV12-3 or TRBV12-4 to TRBJ2-7; D remains unclear. Trimming pared 3 bases from V and 2 bases from J, leaving 11 bases between. The CDR3 spans 14 residues. CDR3: CASSFGQSPYEQYF. The CDR3, as DNA: TGTGCCAGCAGTTTCGGGCAAAGCCCCTACGAGCAGTACTTC.

The rearrangement links TRBV20-1 to TRBJ2-3; TRBD2 matches 11 bases. The junction had 10 bases not matched to a gene; V was cut back by 1 base and J by 4 bases. CDR1 DFQATT and CDR2 SNEGSKA come from the germline V gene (reference sequence). The CDR3 runs 17 residues. The CDR3 nucleotides read TGCAGTGCTAGAGGGTGGGGTAGCGGGGGGGCCTCAGATACGCAGTATTTT. It yields the protein CSARGWGSGGASDTQYF.

The V call is TRBV7-3, the J call TRBJ2-3; 7 bases match TRBD2. Trimming took 5 bases from V and 2 from J; bases not matched to a gene: 10. There are 16 residues in the CDR3. In germline, CDR1 is SGHTA, CDR2 FQGTGA. The DNA of the CDR3 is TGTGCCAGCAGCCCCCGGGGGGTAGACGTCACAGATACGCAGTATTTT. Its translation is CASSPRGVDVTDTQYF.

J is TRBJ2-5 and V is TRBV12-3 or TRBV12-4, with 11 bases fitting TRBD2. This CDR3 has 16 amino acids. V lost 5 bases to trimming and J lost 1 base; unmatched junction nucleotides: 6. CDR3 DNA sequence: TGTGCCAGCAGTCTTAGCGGGGGGGCCCTCCAAGAGACCCAGTACTTC. Its protein product is CASSLSGGALQETQYF.

The chain uses TRBV7-2 and TRBJ2-4; 7 bases are shared with TRBD2. CDR3 length: 14 amino acids. V dropped 1 base and J dropped 11; count of bases not matched to a gene: 8. The germline V gene has CDR1 SGHTA and CDR2 FQGNSA. CDR3 amino acids: CASSLGTRFNVQYF. In DNA, the CDR3 is TGTGCCAGCAGCTTAGGGACTAGGTTTAATGTTCAGTACTTC.

The chain recombines TRBV2 with TRBJ2-2; D not certain. CDR1 is SNHLY, CDR2 FYNNEI, per germline. V gave up 6 bases and J gave up 8 bases, with 13 bases separating them. The CDR3 runs to 13 residues. The CDR3 region is CASRSSATGELFF. CDR3 DNA sequence: TGTGCCAGCAGATCTTCAGCAACGGGGGAGCTGTTTTTT.

This clonotype was seen repeatedly, ten times or more. The rearrangement uses TRBV2 and TRBJ2-2; 10 positions agree with TRBD1. This CDR3 spans 15 amino acids. The junction had 7 bases not matched to a gene; V was cut back by 7 bases and J by 5 bases. Per germline, CDR1 SNHLY and CDR2 FYNNEI. Here the CDR3 DNA reads TGTGCCAGCACCAGGGACAGGGGACGGACCGGGGAGCTGTTTTTT. Translating gives CASTRDRGRTGELFF.

The V and J genes are TRBV12-3 or TRBV12-4 and TRBJ2-3; perhaps TRBD2 as D (5 bases). The CDR3 is made up of 15 amino acids. Between the trimmed V and J ends, which lost 1 base and 5 bases, there was a span of 13 bases. The CDR3 loop is CASSLEAVGKDTQYF. CDR3 nucleotide sequence: TGTGCCAGCAGTTTAGAAGCGGTCGGAAAAGATACGCAGTATTTT.

This clonotype has a handful of counts. J is TRBJ1-1 and V is TRBV20-1; no definite D call. The CDR3 sequence is 14 residues long. Germline V CDR1 and CDR2: DFQATT, SNEGSKA (reference sequence). V was cut by 3 bases and J by 1 base, with 12 bases left in between. CDR3 in amino acids: CSASFVQPNTEAFF. The CDR3 DNA is TGCAGTGCTAGTTTTGTACAGCCGAACACTGAAGCTTTCTTT.

The rearrangement uses TRBV7-2 and TRBJ1-5; D remains ambiguous. CDR1 and CDR2 (germline): SGHTA, FQGNSA. V lost 6 bases and J lost 1, with 10 bases in between. This CDR3 has 14 residues. The CDR3 DNA sequence: TGTGCCAGCAGTTTGACTTGGAGCAATCAGCCCCAGCATTTT. Translation gives CASSLTWSNQPQHF.

This clonotype has more than one count but fewer than ten. The chain couples TRBV29-1 to TRBJ2-1; no firm D call. The CDR3 is 17 amino acids. The V gene lost 5 bases and the J gene lost 9 bases, with 29 bases spanning the gap. The germline V gene encodes CDR1 SQVTM and CDR2 ANQGSEA. CDR3 residues: CSVRGVLEVAAWGEQFF. The DNA of the CDR3 is TGCAGCGTTCGTGGGGTCCTAGAAGTGGCCGCTTGGGGTGAGCAGTTCTTC.

This clonotype has a handful of counts. J is TRBJ1-2 and V is TRBV28; 9 bases line up with TRBD1. V shed 4 bases and J 3 bases; nucleotides not matched to a gene: 6. This CDR3 region has 15 residues. CDR1 is MDHEN and CDR2 is SYDVKM in the germline V gene. The CDR3: CASSSWDRVDYGYTF. As DNA, the CDR3 is TGTGCCAGCAGTTCCTGGGACAGGGTGGACTATGGCTACACCTTC.

This clonotype turned up a few times. CDR3 amino acids: CASSRGLAGKPYEQYF. In nucleotides, the CDR3 is TGCGCCAGCAGCCGCGGACTAGCGGGGAAACCTTACGAGCAGTACTTC. The chain is built from TRBV4-1 and TRBJ2-7, with 12 bases lining up with TRBD2. The CDR3 extends over 16 amino acids. The ends lost 4 bases at V and 4 bases at J; junction bases unmatched: 8. The germline V gene has CDR1 MGHRA and CDR2 YSYEKL.

This clonotype appeared a few times. This chain uses TRBV20-1 with TRBJ1-2; tentatively, D is TRBD1 (5 bases). This CDR3 has 13 amino acids. Germline-derived CDR1 and CDR2 are DFQATT and SNEGSKA (reference sequence). The V and J ends lost 6 bases and 5 bases respectively, with 16 bases between them. The CDR3 DNA sequence: TGCAGTGCCCCGGGGCCCGTCGGGTATGGCTACACCTTC. It codes for CSAPGPVGYGYTF.

This clonotype was recorded a few times. The chain employs TRBV7-2 and TRBJ2-3; the match to TRBD2 covers 9 bases. V was clipped by 3 bases and J by 6 bases; unmatched bases: 10. This CDR3 has 16 residues. Germline values: CDR1 SGHTA, CDR2 FQGNSA. The CDR3 bases are TGTGCCAGCAGCTTGCTCCCGGGACTAGCATCCGATACGCAGTATTTT. It codes for CASSLLPGLASDTQYF. Combining the CDR3 with reference TRBV7-2 and TRBJ2-3 gives the whole variable domain GAGVSQSPSNKVTEKGKDVELRCDPISGHTALYWYRQSLGQGLEFLIYFQGNSAPDKSGLPSDRFSAERTGGSVSTLTIQRTQQEDSAVYLCASSLLPGLASDTQYFGPGTRLTVL.

This clonotype has a handful of counts. This chain uses TRBV4-3 with TRBJ2-2; D may match TRBD1 or TRBD2 (5 bases each). V dropped 2 bases and J dropped 4 bases, with 14 bases sitting between them. Germline values: CDR1 LGHNA, CDR2 YSLEER. This CDR3 has 16 residues. The CDR3 is CASSQTRGWGTGELFF. DNA of the CDR3: TGCGCCAGCAGCCAAACGAGGGGATGGGGCACCGGGGAGCTGTTTTTT.

This clonotype was seen more than once but under ten times. This chain links TRBV20-1 with TRBJ1-1; D gene unclear. V was clipped by 1 base and J by 1 base, with 7 bases between them. This CDR3 spans 13 amino acids. Germline assignment: CDR1 DFQATT and CDR2 SNEGSKA (reference sequence). This CDR3 reads CSARVLENTEAFF. CDR3 nucleotide sequence: TGCAGTGCTAGAGTGTTGGAGAACACTGAAGCTTTCTTT.

V is TRBV14 and J is TRBJ2-2; D possibly corresponds to TRBD1 (5 bases). Germline V CDR1 and CDR2: SGHDN, FVKESK. This CDR3 spans 16 amino acids. The ends were cut back, 5 bases at V and 0 bases at J, with 13 bases in the middle. The CDR3 region has the DNA TGTGCCAGCAGCGGACAATTATTCGCGAACACCGGGGAGCTGTTTTTT. It specifies CASSGQLFANTGELFF.